This TCR beta chain was identified during a study of T cell responses to AZD1222 COVID-19 vaccine. Whole-study results and caveats: It was only a handful of AZD1222 recipients who were seropositive at baseline.

In regard to this clone: The antigen is not known.

The method was immunoSEQ multiplex PCR; TCRdb's version includes in-frame clones alone and lacks a portion of them. The repertoire holds roughly 120,000 clones, with 80% to 85% as singletons. The V gene's germline CDR1 is MNHEY and CDR2 SVGAGI. The CDR3 sequence is 15 residues long. V trimming: 6 bases; J trimming: 4 bases; junction bases outside the gene matches: 7. This TCR derives from an adult in good health. This material consisted of peripheral blood, taken on day 0 of AZD1222 vaccination. This chain connects TRBV6-5 to TRBJ1-5, with 9 nucleotides matching TRBD1. The CDR3 coding sequence is TGTGCCAGCAGCGGCGGGACAGGGCTGAATCAGCCCCAGCATTTT. Its protein is CASSGGTGLNQPQHF.